The sequence of this T cell receptor (beta chain) was determined in a study of blood T cell repertoires in COVID-19. Background on the study: The study drew acute and convalescent COVID-19 samples from the United States, Italy and Spain. Nucleic acid was either cDNA or gDNA, and it came from T cells, B-cell-depleted T cells, or PBMCs.

This CDR3 has 14 amino acids. From germline, CDR1 is SEHNR and CDR2 FQNEAQ (reference sequence). J was trimmed by 5 bases and V by 5 bases; bases with no gene match: 5. In the original workflow: Using reference gene primer amplification, nucleated cell counts were estimated. Produced via immunoSEQ multiplex PCR; TCRdb's table is partial and in-frame only. The DNA gave D and trimming, while V, J and clone size come from that table. This sample has nearly 200,000 clones, with around four fifths found just once. Sequenced material: peripheral blood. The rearrangement joins TRBV7-9 to TRBJ1-4; 7 bases are a match to TRBD1. The clonotype comes from a human donor in a cohort sampled during active COVID-19. The CDR3 sequence: CASSPGQNNEKLFF. The CDR3 DNA sequence: TGTGCCAGCAGCCCGGGACAGAACAATGAAAAACTGTTTTTT.